This is a list of T cell receptor beta chains from one sample in a study of graft-versus-host responses after intestinal transplantation. The assay was immunoSEQ multiplex PCR, and TCRdb's table has in-frame clones only and misses some. Of about 26,000 clones in the sample, roughly 82% were seen once. These TCRs' antigens remain unknown. Sequencing was performed on unstimulated CD4+ T cells sorted from spleen or lymph node cells, taken before intestinal transplant. The receptor set was obtained from a human donor who received an intestinal transplant. CDR3s include the opening cysteine and the closing phenylalanine or tryptophan. The D gene is left open where the match is weak. Clone size is stated in some rows and not others, as once, few, many or a class when expanded.

v_gene: TRBV5-1
j_gene: TRBJ1-4
d_gene: -
len: 14
abundance: once
CDR3nt: TGCGCCAGCAGCTTAAAGGTCTCTAATGAAAAACTGTTTTTT
CDR3aa: CASSLKVSNEKLFF

v_gene: TRBV2
j_gene: TRBJ2-1
d_gene: -
len: 16
abundance: few
CDR3nt: TGTGCCAGCAGTGAATTAAGGAGGGGGGGAGACAATGAGCAGTTCTTC
CDR3aa: CASSELRRGGDNEQFF

v_gene: TRBV2
j_gene: TRBJ2-2
d_gene: TRBD2
len: 15
abundance: -
CDR3nt: TGTGCCAGCAGGCCGGGACTAGGTAACACCGGGGAGCTGTTTTTT
CDR3aa: CASRPGLGNTGELFF

v_gene: TRBV18
j_gene: TRBJ1-5
d_gene: -
len: 13
abundance: -
CDR3nt: TGTGCCAGCTCACAGGGTAGCAATCAGCCCCAGCATTTT
CDR3aa: CASSQGSNQPQHF

v_gene: TRBV21-1
j_gene: TRBJ2-5
d_gene: -
len: 13
abundance: -
CDR3nt: TGTGCCAGCAGAAGACAGGGTCAGGAGACCCAGTACTTC
CDR3aa: CASRRQGQETQYF

v_gene: TRBV18
j_gene: TRBJ1-4
d_gene: TRBD1
len: 15
abundance: -
CDR3nt: TGTGCCAGCTCACCTTCCGGGACAGCTAATGAAAAACTGTTTTTT
CDR3aa: CASSPSGTANEKLFF

v_gene: TRBV28
j_gene: TRBJ2-7
d_gene: -
len: 15
abundance: once
CDR3nt: TGTGCCAGCAGTTTATCATCCCCAGGGACCTACGAGCAGTACTTC
CDR3aa: CASSLSSPGTYEQYF

v_gene: TRBV4-2
j_gene: TRBJ2-3
d_gene: TRBD2
len: 17
abundance: -
CDR3nt: TGTGCCAGCAGCCAAGATCGCGCGGGAGTATACACAGATACGCAGTATTTT
CDR3aa: CASSQDRAGVYTDTQYF

v_gene: TRBV10-3
j_gene: TRBJ2-1
d_gene: TRBD2
len: 14
abundance: -
CDR3nt: TGTGCCATCAGACTGGGACTAGCGGGGAATGAGCAGTTCTTC
CDR3aa: CAIRLGLAGNEQFF

v_gene: TRBV28
j_gene: TRBJ1-5
d_gene: -
len: 14
abundance: -
CDR3nt: TGTGCCAGCAGTCCTGATTCGGGGGACCAGCCCCAGCATTTT
CDR3aa: CASSPDSGDQPQHF

v_gene: TRBV9
j_gene: TRBJ2-5
d_gene: -
len: 13
abundance: -
CDR3nt: TGTGCCAGCAGCGTTAGCTCCACGGAGACCCAGTACTTC
CDR3aa: CASSVSSTETQYF

v_gene: TRBV7-3
j_gene: TRBJ2-1
d_gene: -
len: 15
abundance: -
CDR3nt: TGTGCCAGCAGCTTAAGCGGTAGCGCCTACAATGAGCAGTTCTTC
CDR3aa: CASSLSGSAYNEQFF

v_gene: TRBV6-1
j_gene: TRBJ2-5
d_gene: -
len: 11
abundance: -
CDR3nt: TGTGCCAGCAGTGAATTGGAGACCCAGTACTTC
CDR3aa: CASSELETQYF

v_gene: TRBV7-6
j_gene: TRBJ2-3
d_gene: TRBD1
len: 16
abundance: once
CDR3nt: TGTGCCAGCAGCCCGAGGACAGGGACAATCACAGATACGCAGTATTTT
CDR3aa: CASSPRTGTITDTQYF

v_gene: TRBV9
j_gene: TRBJ2-4
d_gene: -
len: 15
abundance: -
CDR3nt: TGTGCCAGCAGCGTAGCGGACTCACACCTCGCGGATCAGTACTTC
CDR3aa: CASSVADSHLADQYF

v_gene: TRBV4-1
j_gene: TRBJ2-3
d_gene: -
len: 16
abundance: -
CDR3nt: TGCGCCAGCAGCCAGCGGGGACATGGTAGCACAGATACGCAGTATTTT
CDR3aa: CASSQRGHGSTDTQYF

v_gene: TRBV28
j_gene: TRBJ1-5
d_gene: TRBD1
len: 15
abundance: -
CDR3nt: TGTGCCAGCGCAATTCGGACAGGGTTCGGTCAGCCCCAGCATTTT
CDR3aa: CASAIRTGFGQPQHF

v_gene: TRBV7-3
j_gene: TRBJ2-1
d_gene: TRBD1
len: 16
abundance: once
CDR3nt: TGTGCCAGCAGTTTACAGGGGTGGGTGGCCTACAATGAGCAGTTCTTC
CDR3aa: CASSLQGWVAYNEQFF

v_gene: TRBV12-2
j_gene: TRBJ2-2
d_gene: -
len: 16
abundance: -
CDR3nt: TGTGCAAGTCGCTTTTGGGACAGGGGCTGTTGCGGGGAGCTGTTTTTT
CDR3aa: CASRFWDRGCCGELFF